The T cell receptor beta chain under discussion was sequenced for a study of regulatory T cells in long-lasting Graves disease. V trimming: 5 bases; J trimming: 6 bases; junction bases outside the gene matches: 9. The CDR3 is 15 residues long. Per germline, CDR1 SGHTA and CDR2 FQGTGA. iRepertoire HTBI primers and Arm-PCR of CDR3 regions built TCR beta libraries. Original analysis: Gene usage covered about 60 TRBV and about 15 TRBJ segments. TCRdb analysed the multiplex PCR reads with MiXCR anew, one entry per CDR3 protein. These V and J calls derive from TCRdb rather than the authors' analysis. The sample has approximately 350,000 distinct CDR3 sequences, over 15% seen once. The table lists this clonotype with many counts. The sample's time point: newly diagnosed GD, antithyroid drugs for less than 3 months. Following extraction of RNA from PBMCs, that RNA was used to make the TCR library. These records were also assigned to another study, of T cells in Graves' hyperthyroidism and ophthalmopathy.

V and J are TRBV7-3 and TRBJ2-1, with 8 bases lining up with TRBD2. The sequenced sample was peripheral blood mononuclear cells (PBMCs), obtained at new diagnosis, from a patient treated with antithyroid drugs. The receptor's source is a man aged 40-50 years with Graves disease. CDR3 amino acids: CASSLRLATANEQFF. The CDR3 DNA reads TGTGCCAGCAGCCTTCGACTAGCGACGGCCAATGAGCAGTTCTTC.